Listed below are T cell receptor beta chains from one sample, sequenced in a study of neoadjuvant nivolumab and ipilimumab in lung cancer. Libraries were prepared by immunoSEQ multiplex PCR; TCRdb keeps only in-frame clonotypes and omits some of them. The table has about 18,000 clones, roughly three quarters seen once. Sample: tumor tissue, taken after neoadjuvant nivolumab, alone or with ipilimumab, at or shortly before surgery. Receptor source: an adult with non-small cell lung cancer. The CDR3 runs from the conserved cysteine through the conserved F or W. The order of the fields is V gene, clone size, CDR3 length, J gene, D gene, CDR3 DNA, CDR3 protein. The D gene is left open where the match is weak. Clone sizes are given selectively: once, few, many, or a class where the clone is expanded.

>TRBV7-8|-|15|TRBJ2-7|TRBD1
TGTGCCAGCAGCTTAGCGGGGGACAGGGACTACGAGCAGTACTTC
CASSLAGDRDYEQYF
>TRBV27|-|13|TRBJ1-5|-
TGTGCCAGCAGGACAGGACCCAATCAGCCCCAGCATTTT
CASRTGPNQPQHF
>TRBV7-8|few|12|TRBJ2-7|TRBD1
TGTGCCAGCCGGGACAGGTCCTACGAGCAGTACTTC
CASRDRSYEQYF
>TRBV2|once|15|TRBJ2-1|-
TGTGCCAGCAGAGAACAGGAAGACGTGAACAATGAGCAGTTCTTC
CASREQEDVNNEQFF
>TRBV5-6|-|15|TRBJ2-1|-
TGTGCCAGCAGCTTGAGGGACCGATCCTACAATGAGCAGTTCTTC
CASSLRDRSYNEQFF
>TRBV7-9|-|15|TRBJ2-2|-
TGTGCCAGCAGTGAGACACTGCGACGGACCGGGGAGCTGTTTTTT
CASSETLRRTGELFF
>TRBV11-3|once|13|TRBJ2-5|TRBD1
TGTGCCAGCAGCCGGGACAGGACAGAGACCCAGTACTTC
CASSRDRTETQYF
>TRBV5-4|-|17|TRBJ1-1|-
TGTGCCAGCAGCTCCCTCCGGGGGACGAAAGAGAACACTGAAGCTTTCTTT
CASSSLRGTKENTEAFF
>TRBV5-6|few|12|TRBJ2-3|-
TGTGCCAGCAGCATGAACACAGATACGCAGTATTTT
CASSMNTDTQYF
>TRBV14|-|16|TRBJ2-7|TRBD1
TGTGCCAGCAGCCAAGATCTCGTGACAGGGGGCTACGAGCAGTACTTC
CASSQDLVTGGYEQYF
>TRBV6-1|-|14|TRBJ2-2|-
TGTGCCAGCTCTGGGGGAAACCGGGCGGAGGAGCTGTTTTTT
CASSGGNRAEELFF
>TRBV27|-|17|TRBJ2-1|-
TGTGCCAGCAGCCGATACCACCACGGACGGCAGATAAATGAGCAGTTCTTC
CASSRYHHGRQINEQFF
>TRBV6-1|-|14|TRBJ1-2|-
TGTGCCAGCAGTGAAGGACCCTATGGATCCGGCTACACCTTC
CASSEGPYGSGYTF
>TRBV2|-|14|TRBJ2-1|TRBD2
TGTGCCAGCAGTGGACTAGCGAGCTACAATGAGCAGTTCTTC
CASSGLASYNEQFF
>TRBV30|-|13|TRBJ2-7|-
TGTGCCTGGGGCCTAGGGCTAACCTACGAGCAGTACTTC
CAWGLGLTYEQYF
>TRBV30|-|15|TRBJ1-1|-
TGTGCCTACCAACGCCCGGCTCACCAGGACACTGAAGCTTTCTTT
CAYQRPAHQDTEAFF
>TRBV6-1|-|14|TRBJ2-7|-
TGTGCCAGCAGAACTGGACAGCTCTCCTACGAGCAGTACTTC
CASRTGQLSYEQYF